The rows below give T cell receptor beta chains drawn from one sample of a study of CXCR3-negative and CXCR3-positive naive CD8 T cells. With the 5' RACE reads reprocessed, TCRdb shows one record per CDR3 protein and no DNA. Its table lists more than 80,000 distinct CDR3 sequences. What was sequenced was naive CXCR3+ CD8+ T cells from blood. The origin of the receptors is a human donor in good health. Some clones in this sample may be carry-over from other donors' samples. Each CDR3 is given with its conserved first and last residue.

>TRBV7-9|TRBJ1-6
CASNALTGEMGRNSPLHF
>TRBV28|TRBJ2-7
CASADWGLLQYF
>TRBV15|TRBJ2-3
CATGVQRGSTDTQYF
>TRBV4-1|TRBJ2-7
CASSQAMGSDEQYF
>TRBV12-3/TRBV12-4|TRBJ1-4
CASTRQAINVKLFF
>TRBV2|TRBJ2-7
CASRLDSYEQYF
>TRBV7-6|TRBJ2-1
CASSPQAGGNNNEQFF
>TRBV27|TRBJ2-5
CASSFGQLGETQYF
>TRBV6-5|TRBJ1-2
CASSSPTDLGYGYTF
>TRBV20-1|TRBJ1-1
CSPRGQGEVRMNTEAFF
>TRBV19|TRBJ1-1
CASSRQGDTEAFF
>TRBV24-1|TRBJ1-5
CATSDPDSPGPVNQPQHF
>TRBV28|TRBJ2-1
CASTHGVAGATGDEQFF
>TRBV7-9|TRBJ2-3
CASSHTSARGDTQYF
>TRBV20-1|TRBJ1-1
CSARFTGDTEAFF
>TRBV10-3|TRBJ1-2
CAISGFDRDGYTF
>TRBV7-9|TRBJ2-7
CASSLESSGSEQYF
>TRBV30|TRBJ2-5
CAWSRADFQETQYF
>TRBV3-1|TRBJ1-1
CASSQLAGAGRNTEAFF
>TRBV29-1|TRBJ1-3
CSVEPGAGNTIYF
>TRBV11-3|TRBJ2-7
CASSLDRYYEQYF
>TRBV20-1|TRBJ2-1
CSARPIFRVIYNEQFF
>TRBV12-3/TRBV12-4|TRBJ1-1
CASSLTHIPFPNTEAFF
>TRBV28|TRBJ2-1
CASSSSYGQGAPYNEQFF
>TRBV7-6|TRBJ2-1
CASSLGDREVDEQFF
>TRBV7-2|TRBJ1-1
CARPAGTGGYERNTEAFF
>TRBV4-1|TRBJ2-7
CASSQSSSSTYEQYF
>TRBV7-2|TRBJ2-1
CASSLRQGTYNEQFF
>TRBV4-1|TRBJ2-1
CASSQSQGNYNEQFF
>TRBV6-5|TRBJ2-1
CAALAGNNEQFF
>TRBV28|TRBJ2-5
CASSLGGRETQYF
>TRBV4-1|TRBJ2-1
CASSQDTGGGSNEQFF
>TRBV15|TRBJ2-3
CATSRGRGLAGDTQYF
>TRBV11-2|TRBJ2-2
CASSLAPASGSPNTGELFF
>TRBV5-1|TRBJ2-7
CASSLAGQGVSYEQYF
>TRBV7-9|TRBJ2-3
CGMADREATDTQYF
>TRBV10-3|TRBJ2-3
CAISEGGVKDTQYF
>TRBV19|TRBJ2-7
CASSIKLSGASYEQYF
>TRBV24-1|TRBJ2-5
CATSPGTGEIETQYF
>TRBV12-3/TRBV12-4|TRBJ2-3
CASSRLADTQYF